This T cell receptor (beta chain) was profiled in a study of blood T cell repertoires in COVID-19. In the study overall: Italy, Spain and the United States were the sources of the convalescent and acute COVID-19 samples. PBMCs, B-cell-depleted T cells, or T cells were the source of the cDNA or gDNA that made up the material.

Seattle-derived patients entered the study during active infection and were followed longitudinally. Per the study methods: Reference gene primer amplification yielded estimated nucleated cell counts. Repertoires were generated with immunoSEQ multiplex PCR, while TCRdb's copy carries only in-frame clones and drops some. The DNA gave D and trimming, while V, J and clone size come from that table. The sample comprises roughly 410,000 clones, 89% of which are singletons, and roughly 1.6% rests with the top ten. V was clipped by 4 bases and J by 2 bases; unmatched bases: 9. The CDR3 contains 17 residues. CDR1 is SGHDT, CDR2 YYEEEE, per germline.

The sequenced sample consisted of peripheral blood. V gene TRBV5-6 combines with J gene TRBJ1-5; TRBD1 aligns across 10 bases. The source is a woman between 40 and 55 years old with COVID-19, enrolled during active disease. In DNA form, the CDR3 reads TGTGCCAGCAGCCTGGGACAGGGGCCACTTCGCAATCAGCCCCAGCATTTT. It is translated as CASSLGQGPLRNQPQHF. The full variable domain, in which reference TRBV5-6 and TRBJ1-5 provide the parts outside the CDR3, is DAGVTQSPTHLIKTRGQQVTLRCSPKSGHDTVSWYQQALGQGPQFIFQYYEEEERQRGNFPDRFSGHQFPNYSSELNVNALLLGDSALYLCASSLGQGPLRNQPQHFGDGTRLSIL.